The 9 T cell receptor beta chains below were found in one sample sequenced in a study of graft-versus-host responses after intestinal transplantation. Antigens of these TCRs are unknown. Profiled with immunoSEQ multiplex PCR; TCRdb holds only in-frame clones, not every one. The sample holds about 110,000 clones; just under 95% are singletons and the top ten take 0.4% to 0.55%. The material was unstimulated CD8+ T cells sorted from spleen or lymph node cells, obtained before intestinal transplant. Receptor source: a human donor who received an intestinal transplant.

The chain uses TRBV27 and TRBJ2-7; the D gene is possibly TRBD1 (5 bases). Germline V lookup: CDR1 MNHEY, CDR2 SMNVEV (reference sequence). Trimming left V 6 bases short and J 5 bases short, with 14 bases between. CDR3 length: 13 residues. The CDR3 DNA reads as TGTGCCAGCAGCCTAGGGGATAGGGACGAGCAGTACTTC. Its translation is CASSLGDRDEQYF.

The chain recombines TRBV13 with TRBJ2-1, with 15 bases fitting TRBD2. This CDR3 contains 17 residues. Germline lookup yields CDR1 PRHDT and CDR2 FYEKMQ (reference sequence). The J segment lost 8 bases and the V segment lost 3 bases, leaving 8 bases of the junction unmatched. The CDR3 DNA sequence: TGTGCCAGCAGCTTCGGACTAGCGGGAGGGCTTTCCGATGAGCAGTTCTTC. Translating it yields CASSFGLAGGLSDEQFF.

J is TRBJ2-1 and V is TRBV9; D tentatively reads TRBD1 or TRBD2 (6 bases each). Trimming cost V 0 bases and J 7 bases, with 20 bases left between them. Germline V gene sequence: CDR1 SGDLS, CDR2 YYNGEE. The CDR3 has 17 amino acids. In DNA, the CDR3 is TGTGCCAGCAGCGTAGTAAGGGGGTATAGCGGCCTTAATGAGCAGTTCTTC. It is translated as CASSVVRGYSGLNEQFF. Complete variable domain (other parts from reference TRBV9 and TRBJ2-1): DSGVTQTPKHLITATGQRVTLRCSPRSGDLSVYWYQQSLDQGLQFLIQYYNGEERAKGNILERFSAQQFPDLHSELNLSSLELGDSALYFCASSVVRGYSGLNEQFFGPGTRLTVL.

This chain uses TRBV4-1 with TRBJ2-7, with 12 bases matching TRBD2. The CDR3 has 14 residues. Trimming cost V 4 bases and J 4 bases; bases outside gene matches: 2. Germline assignment: CDR1 MGHRA and CDR2 YSYEKL. DNA of the CDR3: TGCGCCAGCAGCCTAGGGACTAGCGGGTACGAGCAGTACTTC. Translating it yields CASSLGTSGYEQYF.

The rearrangement joins TRBV6-1 to TRBJ2-5; D remains ambiguous. This CDR3 has 14 residues. CDR1 and CDR2 (germline): MNHNS, SASEGT. Trimming stripped 2 bases from V and 5 bases from J, with 12 bases between. The CDR3 DNA follows: TGTGCCAGCAGTGAACCCGGGTGGCGGGAGACCCAGTACTTC. Protein: CASSEPGWRETQYF.

This clone was counted once. This chain connects TRBV7-9 to TRBJ2-1, with 11 bases aligning to TRBD2. Germline trimming cut 1 base from V and 7 bases from J; bases unmatched to any gene: 0. In germline, CDR1 is SEHNR, CDR2 FQNEAQ (reference sequence). This CDR3 comprises 14 residues. CDR3 bases: TGTGCCAGCAGCTTAGGACTAGCGGGAAATGAGCAGTTCTTC. Its translation is CASSLGLAGNEQFF. The variable domain in full, with the rest retrieved from reference TRBV7-9 and TRBJ2-1, is DTGVSQNPRHKITKRGQNVTFRCDPISEHNRLYWYRQTLGQGPEFLTYFQNEAQLEKSRLLSDRFSAERPKGSFSTLEIQRTEQGDSAMYLCASSLGLAGNEQFFGPGTRLTVL.

The gene calls are TRBV27 and TRBJ2-7; D is unclear. Germline V lookup: CDR1 MNHEY, CDR2 SMNVEV (reference sequence). V was trimmed by 3 bases and J by 4 bases, leaving 13 bases between them. The CDR3 contains 14 residues. The CDR3 sequence is CASSLSENGYEQYF. In DNA, the CDR3 is TGTGCCAGCAGTTTGTCAGAAAACGGGTACGAGCAGTACTTC.

The CDR3 DNA follows: TGCAGCGTTGAAGTTGGCCAGGTCGGTGGCTACACCTTC. It is translated as CSVEVGQVGGYTF. The genes are TRBV29-1 and TRBJ1-2; D is unresolved. This CDR3 has 13 residues. The V and J ends lost 1 base and 7 bases respectively, with 13 bases between them. CDR1 is SQVTM, CDR2 ANQGSEA, per germline.

The chain uses TRBV5-1 and TRBJ2-7, with D maybe TRBD1 (6 bases). The CDR3 contains 14 residues. Germline V gene lookup returns CDR1 SGHRS and CDR2 YFSETQ. V was clipped by 5 bases and J by 0 bases, with 12 bases between them. The CDR3 DNA follows: TGCGCCAGCAGTCAGGGGCCCTACTCCTACGAGCAGTACTTC. The encoded protein is CASSQGPYSYEQYF.